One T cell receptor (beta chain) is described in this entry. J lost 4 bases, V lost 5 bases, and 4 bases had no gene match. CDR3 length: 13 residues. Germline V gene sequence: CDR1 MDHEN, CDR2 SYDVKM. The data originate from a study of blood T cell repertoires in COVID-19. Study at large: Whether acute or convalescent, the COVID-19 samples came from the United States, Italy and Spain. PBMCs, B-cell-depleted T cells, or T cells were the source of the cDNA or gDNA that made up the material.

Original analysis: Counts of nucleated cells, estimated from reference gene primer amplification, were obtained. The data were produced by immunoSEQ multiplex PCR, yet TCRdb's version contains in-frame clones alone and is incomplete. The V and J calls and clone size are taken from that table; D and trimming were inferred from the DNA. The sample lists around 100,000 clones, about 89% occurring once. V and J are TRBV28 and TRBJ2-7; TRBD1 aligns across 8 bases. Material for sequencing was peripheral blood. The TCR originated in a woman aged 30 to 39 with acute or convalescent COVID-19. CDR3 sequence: CASSGTGGYEQYF. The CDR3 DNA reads TGTGCCAGCAGTGGGACAGGCGGGTACGAGCAGTACTTC.